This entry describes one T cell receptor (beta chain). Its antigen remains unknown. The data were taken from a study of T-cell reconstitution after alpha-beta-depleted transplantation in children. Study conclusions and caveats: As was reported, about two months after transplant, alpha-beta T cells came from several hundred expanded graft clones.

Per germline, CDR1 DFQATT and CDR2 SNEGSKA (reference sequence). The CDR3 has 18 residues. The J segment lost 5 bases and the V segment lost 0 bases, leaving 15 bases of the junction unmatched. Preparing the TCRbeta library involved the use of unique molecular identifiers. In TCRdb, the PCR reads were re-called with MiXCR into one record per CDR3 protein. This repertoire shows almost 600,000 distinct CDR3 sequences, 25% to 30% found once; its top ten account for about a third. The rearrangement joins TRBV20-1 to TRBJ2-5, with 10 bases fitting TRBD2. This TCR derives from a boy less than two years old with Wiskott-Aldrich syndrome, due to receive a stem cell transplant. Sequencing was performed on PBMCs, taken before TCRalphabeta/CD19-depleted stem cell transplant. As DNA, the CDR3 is TGCAGTGCTAGAGATTGGTCCCGGGGAGCGGGAGGGCTTGAGACCCAGTACTTC. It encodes CSARDWSRGAGGLETQYF.